The T cell receptor (beta chain) described here comes from a study of blood T cell repertoires in COVID-19. At the level of the study: The United States, Italy and Spain supplied acute and convalescent COVID-19 samples. T cells, B-cell-depleted T cells, or PBMCs supplied cDNA or gDNA.

The germline gives CDR1 SGHDT, CDR2 YYEEEE. The CDR3 is 14 amino acids. V lost 0 bases to trimming and J lost 13 bases; unmatched junction nucleotides: 11. This clone has only a few counts. Original methodology: Amplifying reference gene primers gave estimates of nucleated cell counts. Produced via immunoSEQ multiplex PCR; TCRdb's table is partial and in-frame only. That table furnishes V, J and clone size, whereas the DNA furnished D and trimming. The table shows about 120,000 clones, with about 79% occurring only once. The receptor was isolated from an older man with acute or convalescent COVID-19. V gene TRBV5-6 combines with J gene TRBJ1-2; the match to TRBD1 covers 8 bases. The sample consisted of peripheral blood. The CDR3 DNA reads TGTGCCAGCAGCTTGGCTCGAAACCCAGGACAGGGCACCTTC. It yields the protein CASSLARNPGQGTF.